This is a list of T cell receptor beta chains from one sample in a study of metastatic and nonmetastatic thyroid tumors. With MiXCR, TCRdb called clones anew from the PCR reads. The sample lists 7,000 to 8,000 clones; 30% to 35% were seen once. Source material: tumor tissue. The receptors originated from a female donor with papillary thyroid cancer or a benign thyroid nodule (not recorded which). Some clones in this sample may be carry-over from other donors' samples. CDR3s include the opening cysteine and the closing phenylalanine or tryptophan. A D gene is named only where the DNA matches it firmly. Clone size appears in some rows only: once, few, many, or a class for an expanded clone.

cdr3_nt,cdr3_aa,d_call,v_call,clone_size,j_call
TGTGCCAGCAGCTTAGGGGGGTATGGCTACACCTTC,CASSLGGYGYTF,NA,TRBV7-8,few,TRBJ1-2
TGTGCCAGCAGCGCCGGGACGGGAGATCAGCCCCAGCATTTT,CASSAGTGDQPQHF,NA,TRBV9,NA,TRBJ1-5
TGTGCCAGCAGTCGTATTAGCGGGGCCCAAGAGACCCAGTACTTC,CASSRISGAQETQYF,TRBD2,TRBV6-2/TRBV6-3,medium-sized,TRBJ2-5
TGTGCCACCACCGATTCAGGATACCGGGATAATTCACCCCTCCACTTT,CATTDSGYRDNSPLHF,NA,TRBV27,few,TRBJ1-6
TGTGCCAGCAGCCTCGACAATTATGGCTACACCTTC,CASSLDNYGYTF,NA,TRBV11-3,NA,TRBJ1-2
TGTGCCTGGAAAATCGGACCGGTCAGCGGACCCGGGGGCTACACCTTC,CAWKIGPVSGPGGYTF,NA,TRBV30,many,TRBJ1-2
TGCAGTGCTAGAGTATCGGGATTGACAGGGCGGAATCAGCCCCAGCATTTT,CSARVSGLTGRNQPQHF,TRBD1,TRBV20-1,NA,TRBJ1-5
TGTGCCAGCTCACCGGAGCTTCGTACGCAGTATTTT,CASSPELRTQYF,NA,TRBV18,NA,TRBJ2-3
TGTGCCACCAGCAGAGATCGGAGCGGGAGGCAACAAGAGACCCAGTACTTC,CATSRDRSGRQQETQYF,TRBD2,TRBV15,NA,TRBJ2-5
TGCAGTGCTTACCCTGGAGGCTTCACAGATACGCAGTATTTT,CSAYPGGFTDTQYF,NA,TRBV20-1,medium-sized,TRBJ2-3
TGCAGTGCCCAAGCGGGCGAGCAGTACTTC,CSAQAGEQYF,NA,TRBV20-1,medium-sized,TRBJ2-7
TGCGCCAGCAGCTTGGTTGGGGATGGCTACACCTTC,CASSLVGDGYTF,NA,TRBV5-1,many,TRBJ1-2
TGTGCCAGCAGCTTCTTCACGGGAGGGACCTACGAGCAGTACTTC,CASSFFTGGTYEQYF,TRBD2,TRBV5-6,few,TRBJ2-7
TGTGCCAGCAGTTACAGGGCCGGGGAGCTGTTTTTT,CASSYRAGELFF,NA,TRBV6-8,medium-sized,TRBJ2-2
TGTGCCAGCAGCTTACTAGCGGGATATGGAAATGAGCAGTTCTTC,CASSLLAGYGNEQFF,TRBD2,TRBV7-3,NA,TRBJ2-1
TGTGCCAGCAGCCCCGGGAGGCTCGGTGAAGCTTTCTTT,CASSPGRLGEAFF,NA,TRBV3-1,NA,TRBJ1-1
TGTGCCACCAGCACACTTACGTCCTACGAGCAGTACTTC,CATSTLTSYEQYF,NA,TRBV15,few,TRBJ2-7
TGTGCTAGTGGTTTAGTCCGAGGGACAGAGACCCAGTACTTC,CASGLVRGTETQYF,NA,TRBV12-5,NA,TRBJ2-5
TGTGCTAGCAGCTTAAGCGGGGCCACAGATACGCAGTATTTT,CASSLSGATDTQYF,TRBD2,TRBV7-7,NA,TRBJ2-3
TGTGCCAGCAGTAATGCCGGGGGGCCCCAAAAGACCCAGTACTTC,CASSNAGGPQKTQYF,NA,TRBV28,few,TRBJ2-5
TGCGCCAGCAGCTTGGCCGGACCGAACAAAGAGACCCAGTACTTC,CASSLAGPNKETQYF,NA,TRBV5-1,medium-sized,TRBJ2-5
TGTGCCAGCAGTTCGGGACAGGGGTTGGGCTACACCTTC,CASSSGQGLGYTF,TRBD1,TRBV28,NA,TRBJ1-2
TGCAGTGCTAGAGATAGGGGCAGGGATTCTTCACCCCTCCACTTT,CSARDRGRDSSPLHF,NA,TRBV20-1,NA,TRBJ1-6
TGTGCCACCAGTGACCGGACAGGGCTCGAGCAGTACTTC,CATSDRTGLEQYF,TRBD1,TRBV24-1,medium-sized,TRBJ2-7
TGCAGCGCTTACGACAGGGCGTCTTACGAGCAGTACTTC,CSAYDRASYEQYF,TRBD1,TRBV29-1,few,TRBJ2-7
TGTGCCAGCTCACCAAGGCTATTGGGAACAGATACGCAGTATTTT,CASSPRLLGTDTQYF,NA,TRBV18,NA,TRBJ2-3
TGTGCCAGCAGCCATGGTACTAGCGGTAATAATGAGCAGTTCTTC,CASSHGTSGNNEQFF,TRBD2,TRBV11-2,NA,TRBJ2-1
TGTGCCAGCAGTAGCGGGAGAATATATCCCGGGGAGCTGTTTTTT,CASSSGRIYPGELFF,TRBD2,TRBV2,medium-sized,TRBJ2-2
TGTGCCACCATTGACCAGGGGACAGACACCGGGGAGCTGTTTTTC,CATIDQGTDTGELFF,TRBD1,TRBV24-1,few,TRBJ2-2
TGTGCCAGCAGGCTAGCGGGAGCGTGTGAGACCCAGTACTTC,CASRLAGACETQYF,TRBD2,TRBV6-1,NA,TRBJ2-5
TGTGCCAGCAGCACCCCCCCCAAGGGACTAGGCCAGAACGAGCAGTACTTC,CASSTPPKGLGQNEQYF,TRBD2,TRBV5-6,medium-sized,TRBJ2-7
TGTGCCAGCTCACCGGCAGGAGTAGGCTCTGGAAACACCATATATTTT,CASSPAGVGSGNTIYF,NA,TRBV18,NA,TRBJ1-3
TGTGCCAGCAGCTCGATACTAGCAGTTTCCTACAATGAGCAGTTCTTC,CASSSILAVSYNEQFF,NA,TRBV11-2,NA,TRBJ2-1
TGCAGTGCTAGAGATGTGCCGGCCTACGAGCAGTACTTC,CSARDVPAYEQYF,NA,TRBV20-1,once,TRBJ2-7
TGTGCCAGCGTACTGCTCCCCTCTGGAAACACCATATATTTT,CASVLLPSGNTIYF,NA,TRBV6-1,few,TRBJ1-3